This TCR beta chain is from a study of OX40 agonist ivuxolimab in advanced cancers. Study as a whole: Recorded diagnoses for dose-escalation patients were hepatocellular carcinoma, melanoma, renal cell or head and neck cancer.

The V and J ends lost 0 bases and 4 bases respectively, with 6 bases between them. The CDR3 is 14 amino acids. Per the germline V gene, CDR1 is WNHNN and CDR2 is SYGVQD (reference sequence). Assay used: immunoSEQ multiplex PCR; TCRdb lists only in-frame clones, some missing. The table has about 53,000 clones, approximately 79% seen once. Excluded were patients having autoimmune disease history or systemic immunosuppression. The sequence was obtained from an adult with an advanced solid tumor such as melanoma, head and neck, liver or kidney cancer. This specimen was CD4+ or CD8+ T cells sorted from blood, taken in a trial of the OX40 agonist ivuxolimab. The chain recombines TRBV10-1 with TRBJ2-2; tentative D call: TRBD2 (6 bases). CDR3 region: CASSESSGTGELFF. The DNA of the CDR3 is TGCGCCAGCAGTGAGTCTAGCGGCACCGGGGAGCTGTTTTTT.